A selection of T cell receptor beta chains follows, all from one sample in a study of neurological immune-mediated disorders. Each CDR3 protein gets one entry after TCRdb re-called the 5' RACE reads with MiXCR. The table records more than 35,000 distinct CDR3 sequences, approximately 10% of them present only once. The sample taken for sequencing was PBMCs. The receptors were gathered from a woman in her thirties with HTLV-1-associated myelopathy (HAM/TSP). CDR3s include the opening cysteine and the closing phenylalanine or tryptophan. D genes are given only for firm matches. Size tells how often a clone was seen (once, few, many) or the class of an expanded clone, and some rows leave it out.

many,TRBJ2-2,TRBD2,TRBV10-3,CAINGLGRTGELFF,TGTGCCATCAACGGACTAGGGAGGACCGGGGAGCTGTTTTTT
many,TRBJ2-7,.,TRBV20-1,CSARGGRGAYEQYF,TGCAGTGCTAGAGGGGGTAGAGGGGCTTACGAGCAGTACTTC
many,TRBJ1-5,.,TRBV7-2,CASSLDAVLNQPQHF,TGTGCCAGCAGCTTAGATGCAGTACTCAATCAGCCCCAGCATTTT
many,TRBJ1-1,TRBD1,TRBV5-1,CASSLGGTGGRNTEAFF,TGCGCCAGCAGCTTGGGCGGGACAGGGGGCAGGAACACTGAAGCTTTCTTT
.,TRBJ2-7,.,TRBV3-1,CASSERSSSEHYF,TGTGCCAGCAGCGAACGGTCGAGTTCGGAGCATTACTTC
many,TRBJ1-2,.,TRBV7-2,CASSTYRDGYTF,TGTGCCAGCAGCACGTACAGGGACGGCTACACCTTC
medium-sized,TRBJ1-2,.,TRBV20-1,CSAVGHGQSYGYTF,TGCAGTGCCGTAGGTCATGGACAGTCCTATGGCTACACCTTC
many,TRBJ2-7,.,TRBV2,CASTASANEQYF,TGTGCCAGCACGGCTAGCGCAAACGAGCAGTACTTC
many,TRBJ2-2,.,TRBV7-6,CASSLGKGPNTGELFF,TGTGCCAGCAGCTTAGGGAAGGGGCCGAACACCGGGGAGCTGTTTTTT
many,TRBJ1-1,.,TRBV12-3/TRBV12-4,CASSPWVGKAEAFF,TGTGCCAGCAGCCCGTGGGTTGGAAAGGCTGAAGCTTTCTTT
many,TRBJ1-2,TRBD1,TRBV3-1,CASSQDRTGNGYTF,TGTGCCAGCAGCCAAGATCGGACAGGGAATGGCTACACCTTC
many,TRBJ1-6,TRBD1,TRBV9,CASSTTGQGDSPLHF,TGTGCCAGCAGCACCACCGGACAGGGAGATTCACCCCTCCACTTT
many,TRBJ1-5,.,TRBV20-1,CSGAADSNQPQHF,TGCAGTGGAGCGGCAGATAGCAATCAGCCCCAGCATTTT
many,TRBJ1-3,.,TRBV7-8,CASSLVGRGNTIYF,TGTGCCAGCAGCTTAGTTGGCAGGGGAAACACCATATATTTT
many,TRBJ1-5,TRBD1,TRBV7-6,CAGGTASKGVHSNQPQHF,TGTGCCGGGGGGACAGCAAGTAAAGGGGTCCATAGCAATCAGCCCCAGCATTTT
.,TRBJ2-7,.,TRBV5-1,CASSFYICSASVGQGKRPYEQYF,.
many,TRBJ1-2,TRBD1,TRBV20-1,CSARNVDRRNYGYTF,TGCAGTGCTAGAAACGTGGACAGGCGAAACTATGGCTACACCTTC
many,TRBJ2-3,TRBD2,TRBV29-1,CSARSGGTDTQYF,TGCAGCGCCCGTAGCGGGGGGACAGATACGCAGTATTTT
many,TRBJ2-1,TRBD2,TRBV20-1,CSARFGRGGLDEQFF,TGCAGTGCTAGATTTGGGCGGGGGGGCCTTGATGAGCAGTTCTTC
many,TRBJ1-1,TRBD1,TRBV5-1,CASSPGQANTEAFF,TGCGCCAGCAGCCCAGGACAGGCGAACACTGAAGCTTTCTTT
many,TRBJ2-7,TRBD1,TRBV7-8,CASSTSRRDREGEQYF,TGTGCCAGCAGCACAAGTCGCCGGGACAGGGAGGGCGAGCAGTACTTC
many,TRBJ1-3,.,TRBV27,CASSLRAGTGNTIYF,TGTGCCAGCAGTTTAAGGGCAGGGACTGGAAACACCATATATTTT
.,TRBJ2-7,TRBD2,TRBV3-1,CASSQASGGSYEQYF,TGTGCCAGCAGCCAAGCTAGCGGGGGGTCCTACGAGCAGTACTTC
medium-sized,TRBJ2-3,TRBD2,TRBV4-2,CASSQDLQRGGSSDTQYF,TGTGCCAGCAGCCAAGATCTGCAGCGGGGGGGTTCAAGCGATACGCAGTATTTT
many,TRBJ1-1,.,TRBV5-1,CASSSRGGTEAFF,TGCGCCAGCAGTTCCCGGGGTGGCACTGAAGCTTTCTTT
.,TRBJ1-4,.,TRBV7-9,CARRSQEYSEKLFF,TGTGCCAGAAGATCTCAGGAGTACTCGGAAAAACTGTTTTTT
many,TRBJ2-2,TRBD2,TRBV5-1,CASSRSGAGGELFF,TGCGCCAGCAGCCGTAGCGGGGCAGGAGGGGAGCTGTTTTTT
many,TRBJ1-5,.,TRBV4-1,CASSQEGSPYSNQPQHF,TGCGCCAGCAGCCAAGAGGGGTCACCTTATAGCAATCAGCCCCAGCATTTT
many,TRBJ2-1,.,TRBV27,CASSLISHPLYNEQFF,TGTGCCAGCAGTTTAATTAGCCATCCCCTTTACAATGAGCAGTTCTTC
many,TRBJ1-1,.,TRBV20-1,CSARDSILVLNTEAFF,TGCAGTGCTAGGGACAGCATCCTCGTTTTGAACACTGAAGCTTTCTTT
many,TRBJ1-2,.,TRBV20-1,CSARVIWGADYGYTF,TGCAGTGCTAGAGTTATTTGGGGCGCGGACTATGGCTACACCTTC
many,TRBJ1-1,.,TRBV6-1,CASKTNTEAFF,TGTGCCAGCAAAACTAACACTGAAGCTTTCTTT
many,TRBJ2-6,.,TRBV6-1,CASSEQGSGANVLTF,TGTGCCAGCAGTGAACAAGGATCTGGGGCCAACGTCCTGACTTTC
many,TRBJ1-1,.,TRBV3-1,CASSQVSGSMNTEAFF,TGTGCCAGCAGCCAAGTCTCTGGGTCTATGAACACTGAAGCTTTCTTT
many,TRBJ2-3,TRBD1,TRBV7-9,CASSLGDRGITDTQYF,TGTGCCAGCAGCTTAGGGGACAGGGGGATTACAGATACGCAGTATTTT
many,TRBJ1-1,TRBD1,TRBV20-1,CSAPGQGMNTEAFF,TGCAGTGCTCCGGGACAGGGAATGAACACTGAAGCTTTCTTT
many,TRBJ1-2,.,TRBV5-1,CASSLGQEYGGYTF,TGCGCCAGCAGCTTGGGACAGGAGTATGGAGGCTACACCTTC
.,TRBJ1-1,.,TRBV30,CAWGAQMNTEAFF,TGTGCCTGGGGGGCGCAAATGAACACTGAAGCTTTCTTT
many,TRBJ1-2,.,TRBV20-1,CSARGPGYGYTF,TGCAGTGCTAGAGGGCCAGGCTATGGCTACACCTTC
many,TRBJ2-7,.,TRBV2,CASRPYLLADEQYF,TGTGCCAGCAGACCATACCTCTTGGCCGACGAGCAGTACTTC
many,TRBJ2-3,.,TRBV7-8,CASSLWGAGGDTQYF,TGTGCCAGCAGCTTATGGGGCGCCGGAGGAGATACGCAGTATTTT
medium-sized,TRBJ1-6,.,TRBV10-3,CAISGGPDSPLHF,TGTGCCATCAGCGGCGGACCTGATTCACCCCTCCACTTT